This TCR beta chain was identified during a study of CD8+CD57+ T cells in acquired aplastic anemia. Study results and caveats: Patients and controls shared nearly 30 CD8+ CDR3 sequences, which appeared highly expressed in patients and within their immunodominant clones. The study found no significant CD8+ Simpson's diversity difference between patients and controls.

Whoever was chosen for sequencing had shown CD8+CD57+ cell expansion by flow cytometry. Every patient was diagnosed with severe acquired aplastic anemia. TCR beta VDJ and CDR3 were profiled, and genomic DNA was the template. TCRdb reanalysed the reads using MiXCR and keeps one entry per CDR3 protein. There are some 120,000 distinct CDR3 sequences in the sample; approximately 40% occur only once, and under 3% lies in the top ten. To note about this clonotype: Its antigen is undetermined.

The sample comprised sorted CD4+, CD8+, or CD8+CD57+ T cells (not recorded which) from PBMCs. The sequence derives from a human donor with aplastic anemia.

CDR3 bases: TGTGCCAGCACCCCACCGGGGCGGACTAACTATGGCTACACCTTC. Translating it yields CASTPPGRTNYGYTF. The V and J genes are TRBV5-6 and TRBJ1-2; maybe TRBD1 (5 bases). Germline assignment: CDR1 SGHDT and CDR2 YYEEEE. V was pared by 6 bases and J by 0 bases, with 15 bases between. CDR3 size: 15 residues.